These T cell receptor beta chains were read from a single sample in a study of identical twins. Using its own MiXCR run on the 5' RACE reads, TCRdb lists one record per CDR3 protein. The sample has about 570,000 distinct CDR3 sequences; more than 9% are singletons. The same sample was also studied in work on yellow fever vaccine responses in identical twins.

Material for sequencing was PBMCs. These receptors all stem from a woman aged 18-29 years in good health. Both conserved end residues are part of each CDR3. Fields, in order: D gene, J gene, clone size, V gene, CDR3 DNA, CDR3 protein. A D gene is named only where the DNA matches it firmly. Rows may omit the clone size; those that give it use once, few, many or a size class.

d_gene: .; j_gene: TRBJ2-2; abundance: few; v_gene: TRBV4-3; CDR3nt: TGCGCCAGCAGCCAAGATTGGATGGGGGGCAGCACCGGGGAGCTGTTTTTT; CDR3aa: CASSQDWMGGSTGELFF
d_gene: TRBD2; j_gene: TRBJ2-7; abundance: few; v_gene: TRBV9; CDR3nt: TGTGCCAGCAGCCCTCCGCCTAGCGGGGGGATTGCCTACGAGCAGTACTTC; CDR3aa: CASSPPPSGGIAYEQYF
d_gene: .; j_gene: TRBJ2-3; abundance: .; v_gene: TRBV18; CDR3nt: TGTGCCAGCTCACCATTATCGGGAGTCCTAGATACGCAGTATTTT; CDR3aa: CASSPLSGVLDTQYF
d_gene: .; j_gene: TRBJ2-3; abundance: many; v_gene: TRBV29-1; CDR3nt: TGCAGCGTTGAAGGCAGGGGCAAGACACAAAAACCGACTACCACAGATACGCAGTATTTT; CDR3aa: CSVEGRGKTQKPTTTDTQYF
d_gene: TRBD2; j_gene: TRBJ2-2; abundance: few; v_gene: TRBV7-2; CDR3nt: TGTGCCAGCAGCTTATCCCCTCTAGCGGCCGCCGGGGAGCTGTTTTTT; CDR3aa: CASSLSPLAAAGELFF
d_gene: .; j_gene: TRBJ2-1; abundance: .; v_gene: TRBV7-8; CDR3nt: TGTGCCAGCAGCTCATCACACGACAATGAGCAGTTCTTC; CDR3aa: CASSSSHDNEQFF
d_gene: TRBD1; j_gene: TRBJ1-1; abundance: many; v_gene: TRBV12-3/TRBV12-4; CDR3nt: TGTGCCAGCAGCTCAGACAGGGGTGGTGAAGCTTTCTTT; CDR3aa: CASSSDRGGEAFF
d_gene: .; j_gene: TRBJ2-3; abundance: .; v_gene: TRBV5-1; CDR3nt: TGCGCCAGCAAGAAAGAGGAAACTAGCACAGATACGCAGTATTTT; CDR3aa: CASKKEETSTDTQYF
d_gene: TRBD1; j_gene: TRBJ1-1; abundance: few; v_gene: TRBV12-3/TRBV12-4; CDR3nt: TGTGCCAGCGACGATGGACAGGGGGCTCTACGCACTGAAGCTTTCTTT; CDR3aa: CASDDGQGALRTEAFF
d_gene: .; j_gene: TRBJ1-3; abundance: .; v_gene: TRBV7-2; CDR3nt: TGTGCCAGCAGCTTAACGGGGCGTGCTGGAAACACCATATATTTT; CDR3aa: CASSLTGRAGNTIYF
d_gene: .; j_gene: TRBJ2-3; abundance: many; v_gene: TRBV15; CDR3nt: TGTGCCACCAGCAGAAACTTCGGCACAGATACGCAGTATTTT; CDR3aa: CATSRNFGTDTQYF
d_gene: .; j_gene: TRBJ2-3; abundance: .; v_gene: TRBV20-1; CDR3nt: TGCAGTGCTCCTTCGGCGGAACCTAGCACAGATACGCAGTATTTT; CDR3aa: CSAPSAEPSTDTQYF
d_gene: .; j_gene: TRBJ2-5; abundance: few; v_gene: TRBV19; CDR3nt: TGTGCCAGTAGTCGGCCACAGGGTCAAGAGACCCAGTACTTC; CDR3aa: CASSRPQGQETQYF
d_gene: TRBD1; j_gene: TRBJ2-3; abundance: many; v_gene: TRBV6-1; CDR3nt: TGTGCCAGCAGCGCAACCCCGGGACAGGGGACAGATACGCAGTATTTT; CDR3aa: CASSATPGQGTDTQYF
d_gene: .; j_gene: TRBJ1-1; abundance: many; v_gene: TRBV5-5; CDR3nt: TGTGCCAGCAGCTTGGTTCCCAGGGACACTGAAGCTTTCTTT; CDR3aa: CASSLVPRDTEAFF
d_gene: .; j_gene: TRBJ1-5; abundance: few; v_gene: TRBV20-1; CDR3nt: TGCAGTGCTTGGGCTTATAGCAATCAGCCCCAGCATTTT; CDR3aa: CSAWAYSNQPQHF
d_gene: .; j_gene: TRBJ2-5; abundance: many; v_gene: TRBV6-5; CDR3nt: TGTGCCAGCAGCACAGCTGGAGAGACCCAGTACTTC; CDR3aa: CASSTAGETQYF
d_gene: TRBD1; j_gene: TRBJ1-6; abundance: few; v_gene: TRBV9; CDR3nt: TGTGCCAGCAGCGTCAGGGGGTCAAATTCACCCCTCCACTTT; CDR3aa: CASSVRGSNSPLHF
d_gene: .; j_gene: TRBJ2-4; abundance: .; v_gene: TRBV29-1; CDR3nt: TGCAGCGTTGGTGTGACAGCCAAAAACATTCAGTACTTC; CDR3aa: CSVGVTAKNIQYF
d_gene: .; j_gene: TRBJ2-3; abundance: few; v_gene: TRBV7-3; CDR3nt: TGTGCCAGCAACGTGAACCCAGCGTCGGATACGCAGTATTTT; CDR3aa: CASNVNPASDTQYF
d_gene: .; j_gene: TRBJ2-5; abundance: few; v_gene: TRBV4-1; CDR3nt: TGCGCCAGCAGCCAAGAGTCACGGGGACGGCCGTACTTC; CDR3aa: CASSQESRGRPYF
d_gene: .; j_gene: TRBJ2-5; abundance: .; v_gene: TRBV6-2/TRBV6-3; CDR3nt: TGTGCCAGCAGTTACTATGGCCCCGGGACCCAGTACTTC; CDR3aa: CASSYYGPGTQYF
d_gene: .; j_gene: TRBJ2-1; abundance: few; v_gene: TRBV7-9; CDR3nt: TGTGCCAGCAGCCTAGGGGCAGGGTCTTTCAATGAGCAGTTCTTC; CDR3aa: CASSLGAGSFNEQFF
d_gene: .; j_gene: TRBJ2-1; abundance: few; v_gene: TRBV23-1; CDR3nt: TGCGCCAGCAGGCAAGGCCACCATTACAATGAGCAGTTCTTC; CDR3aa: CASRQGHHYNEQFF
d_gene: TRBD1; j_gene: TRBJ2-1; abundance: few; v_gene: TRBV20-1; CDR3nt: TGCAGTGCTAGAGGCCGGGACAGGGGAGTCAATGAGCAGTTCTTC; CDR3aa: CSARGRDRGVNEQFF
d_gene: .; j_gene: TRBJ2-1; abundance: .; v_gene: TRBV12-3/TRBV12-4; CDR3nt: TGTGCCAGCAGTTTAGAACTAGACAATGAGCAGTTCTTC; CDR3aa: CASSLELDNEQFF
d_gene: .; j_gene: TRBJ1-5; abundance: many; v_gene: TRBV12-3/TRBV12-4; CDR3nt: TGTGCCAGCAGTTTGCAAAATAGAGGCAATCAGCCCCAGCATTTT; CDR3aa: CASSLQNRGNQPQHF
d_gene: TRBD1; j_gene: TRBJ1-2; abundance: few; v_gene: TRBV7-9; CDR3nt: TGTGCCAGCACTCAGGGGGCGCAAAACTATGGCTACACCTTC; CDR3aa: CASTQGAQNYGYTF
d_gene: TRBD2; j_gene: TRBJ2-7; abundance: .; v_gene: TRBV6-2/TRBV6-3; CDR3nt: TGTGCCAGCAGTTACTCGGGGCTAGCGGGAGTTGAGCAGTACTTC; CDR3aa: CASSYSGLAGVEQYF
d_gene: TRBD1; j_gene: TRBJ2-6; abundance: .; v_gene: TRBV10-3; CDR3nt: TGTGCCACCAGGACAGGGCCCAGCTCTGGGGCCAACGTCCTGACTTTC; CDR3aa: CATRTGPSSGANVLTF
d_gene: .; j_gene: TRBJ2-1; abundance: few; v_gene: TRBV7-9; CDR3nt: TGTGCCAGCAGGGGGGGCGACAGAAATGAGCAGTTCTTC; CDR3aa: CASRGGDRNEQFF
d_gene: .; j_gene: TRBJ1-3; abundance: many; v_gene: TRBV29-1; CDR3nt: TGCAGCGTTAATCCGGTGGGCTCTGGAAACACCATATATTTT; CDR3aa: CSVNPVGSGNTIYF
d_gene: TRBD1; j_gene: TRBJ2-3; abundance: many; v_gene: TRBV11-1; CDR3nt: TGTGCCAGCAGCTCGCCCTCTATTGACAGGGGCAGTAGCACAGATACGCAGTATTTT; CDR3aa: CASSSPSIDRGSSTDTQYF
d_gene: TRBD2; j_gene: TRBJ2-7; abundance: .; v_gene: TRBV2; CDR3nt: TGTGCCAGCAGTGAATATGCGGGAGTCAACTACGAGCAGTACTTC; CDR3aa: CASSEYAGVNYEQYF
d_gene: .; j_gene: TRBJ2-5; abundance: many; v_gene: TRBV29-1; CDR3nt: TGCAGCGTTCGTCCCGGGACTGGTGGAGGAGAGACCCAGTACTTC; CDR3aa: CSVRPGTGGGETQYF
d_gene: TRBD1; j_gene: TRBJ2-7; abundance: .; v_gene: TRBV20-1; CDR3nt: TGCAGTGCTTACCCCGATGACAGGGACTACGAGCAGTACTTC; CDR3aa: CSAYPDDRDYEQYF
d_gene: .; j_gene: TRBJ2-7; abundance: few; v_gene: TRBV10-3; CDR3nt: TGTGCCATCAGTGAGTCAGGGATCCACGAGCAGTACTTC; CDR3aa: CAISESGIHEQYF
d_gene: .; j_gene: TRBJ2-5; abundance: .; v_gene: TRBV7-3; CDR3nt: TGTGCCAGCAGCTCAGGCTGGGGTCCCCAAGAGACCCAGTACTTC; CDR3aa: CASSSGWGPQETQYF
d_gene: .; j_gene: TRBJ2-7; abundance: .; v_gene: TRBV28; CDR3nt: TGTGCCAGCAGTTTTAATAGTTGGGGCTGGCGGTACTTC; CDR3aa: CASSFNSWGWRYF
d_gene: TRBD2; j_gene: TRBJ2-3; abundance: .; v_gene: TRBV10-3; CDR3nt: TGTGCCATCAGTGCTTCGAGCGGGGTCCTCACAGATACGCAGTATTTT; CDR3aa: CAISASSGVLTDTQYF
d_gene: .; j_gene: TRBJ2-3; abundance: many; v_gene: TRBV20-1; CDR3nt: TGCAGTGCTAGAGATAACGGAAACACAGATACGCAGTATTTT; CDR3aa: CSARDNGNTDTQYF
d_gene: TRBD2; j_gene: TRBJ2-3; abundance: .; v_gene: TRBV7-8; CDR3nt: TGTGCCAGCAGCTTAGCTTGGACTAGCGGGAGAGTAGATACGCAGTATTTT; CDR3aa: CASSLAWTSGRVDTQYF
d_gene: .; j_gene: TRBJ2-3; abundance: many; v_gene: TRBV7-3; CDR3nt: TGTGCCAGCAGCTTAAGGGACACAGTCACAGATACGCAGTATTTT; CDR3aa: CASSLRDTVTDTQYF
d_gene: TRBD2; j_gene: TRBJ2-1; abundance: .; v_gene: TRBV6-1; CDR3nt: TGTGCCAGCAGCGTAGCGGGTCTCTACAATGAGCAGTTCTTC; CDR3aa: CASSVAGLYNEQFF
d_gene: .; j_gene: TRBJ2-7; abundance: few; v_gene: TRBV11-2; CDR3nt: TGTGCCAGCAGCTTAGAGGGTTGGTCTATTAACCACGAGCAGTACTTC; CDR3aa: CASSLEGWSINHEQYF
d_gene: TRBD2; j_gene: TRBJ2-5; abundance: few; v_gene: TRBV4-2; CDR3nt: TGTGCCAGCAGCCACCTTCGGCTAGCGGGGACCGACCAAGAGACCCAGTACTTC; CDR3aa: CASSHLRLAGTDQETQYF
d_gene: .; j_gene: TRBJ2-2; abundance: many; v_gene: TRBV4-2; CDR3nt: TGTGCCAGCAGCCAAGATCTAGGGGGACAAAGACCCGGGGAGCTGTTTTTT; CDR3aa: CASSQDLGGQRPGELFF
d_gene: .; j_gene: TRBJ2-4; abundance: .; v_gene: TRBV10-3; CDR3nt: TGTGCCATCAGTGAGTCCAACGGAAACATTCAGTACTTC; CDR3aa: CAISESNGNIQYF
d_gene: .; j_gene: TRBJ2-7; abundance: .; v_gene: TRBV7-6; CDR3nt: TGTGCCAGCAGCTCCTCAGGAGGCGGCGAGCAGTACTTC; CDR3aa: CASSSSGGGEQYF
d_gene: TRBD2; j_gene: TRBJ2-1; abundance: .; v_gene: TRBV6-8; CDR3nt: TGTGCCAGCAGAACCTCGTGGGCTAAAAAGCGGGAGGTCTCCTACAATGAGCAGTTCTTC; CDR3aa: CASRTSWAKKREVSYNEQFF